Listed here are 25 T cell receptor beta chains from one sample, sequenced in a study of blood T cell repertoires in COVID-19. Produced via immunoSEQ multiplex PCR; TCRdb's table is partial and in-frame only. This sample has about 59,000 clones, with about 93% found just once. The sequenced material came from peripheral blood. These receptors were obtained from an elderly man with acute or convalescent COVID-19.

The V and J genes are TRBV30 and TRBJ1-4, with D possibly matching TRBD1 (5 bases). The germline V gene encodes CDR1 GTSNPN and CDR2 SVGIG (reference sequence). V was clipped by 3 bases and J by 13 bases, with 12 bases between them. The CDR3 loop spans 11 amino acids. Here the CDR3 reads CAWRKGFRLFF. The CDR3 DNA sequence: TGTGCCTGGAGAAAGGGGTTTAGACTGTTTTTT. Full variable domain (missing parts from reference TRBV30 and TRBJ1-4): SQTIHQWPATLVQPVGSPLSLECTVEGTSNPNLYWYRQAAGRGLQLLFYSVGIGQISSEVPQNLSASRPQDRQFILSSKKLLLSDSGFYLCAWRKGFRLFFGSGTQLSVL.

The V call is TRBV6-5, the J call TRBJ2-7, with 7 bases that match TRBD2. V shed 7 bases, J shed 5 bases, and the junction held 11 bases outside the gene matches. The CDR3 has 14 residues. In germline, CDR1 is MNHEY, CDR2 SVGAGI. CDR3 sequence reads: CASTRDYQNDEQYF. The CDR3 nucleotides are TGTGCCAGCACCCGGGACTACCAGAACGACGAGCAGTACTTC.

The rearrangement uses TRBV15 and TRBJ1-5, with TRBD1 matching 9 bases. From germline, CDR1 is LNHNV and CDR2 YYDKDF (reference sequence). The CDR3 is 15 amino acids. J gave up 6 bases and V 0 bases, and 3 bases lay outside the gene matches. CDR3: CATSRDGTGSQPQHF. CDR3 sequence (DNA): TGTGCCACCAGCAGAGATGGGACAGGGAGTCAGCCCCAGCATTTT.

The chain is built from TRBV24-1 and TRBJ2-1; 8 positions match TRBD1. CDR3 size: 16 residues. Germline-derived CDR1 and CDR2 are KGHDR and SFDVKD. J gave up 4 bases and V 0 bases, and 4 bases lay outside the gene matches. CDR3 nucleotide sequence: TGTGCCACCAGTGATTTGACAGGGGGAGATTACAATGAGCAGTTCTTC. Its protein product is CATSDLTGGDYNEQFF.

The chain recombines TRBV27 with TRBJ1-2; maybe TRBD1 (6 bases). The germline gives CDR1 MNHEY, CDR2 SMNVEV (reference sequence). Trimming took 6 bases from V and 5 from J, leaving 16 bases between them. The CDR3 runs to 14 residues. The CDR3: CASRGNRDRYGYTF. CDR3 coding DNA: TGTGCCAGCAGGGGGAACAGGGATAGGTATGGCTACACCTTC.

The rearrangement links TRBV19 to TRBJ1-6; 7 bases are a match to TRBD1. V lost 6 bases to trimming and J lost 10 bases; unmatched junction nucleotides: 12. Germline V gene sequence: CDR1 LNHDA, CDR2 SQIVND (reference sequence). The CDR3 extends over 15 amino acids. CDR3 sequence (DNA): TGTGCCAGTAGACTAACAGGGGCCCCGAGGTCACCCCTCCACTTT. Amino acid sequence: CASRLTGAPRSPLHF.

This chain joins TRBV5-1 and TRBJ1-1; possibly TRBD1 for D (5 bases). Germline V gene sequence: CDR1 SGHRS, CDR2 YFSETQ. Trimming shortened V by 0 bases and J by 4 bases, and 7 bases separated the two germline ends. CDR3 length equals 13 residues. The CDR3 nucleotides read TGCGCCAGCAGCTTGGATCAGGGCACTGAAGCTTTCTTT. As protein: CASSLDQGTEAFF.

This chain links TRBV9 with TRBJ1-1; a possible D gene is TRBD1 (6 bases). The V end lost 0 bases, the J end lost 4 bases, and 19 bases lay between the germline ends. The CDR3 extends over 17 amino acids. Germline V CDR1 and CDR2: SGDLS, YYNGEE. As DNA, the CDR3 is TGTGCCAGCAGCGTAGAGGGAGGGTCGTGGGGGCGCACTGAAGCTTTCTTT. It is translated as CASSVEGGSWGRTEAFF.

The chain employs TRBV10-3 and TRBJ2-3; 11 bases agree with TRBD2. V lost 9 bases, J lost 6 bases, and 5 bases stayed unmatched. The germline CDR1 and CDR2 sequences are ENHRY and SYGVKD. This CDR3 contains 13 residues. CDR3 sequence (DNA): TGTGCCATTAGCGGGGGGGCCCGGGATACGCAGTATTTT. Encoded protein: CAISGGARDTQYF.

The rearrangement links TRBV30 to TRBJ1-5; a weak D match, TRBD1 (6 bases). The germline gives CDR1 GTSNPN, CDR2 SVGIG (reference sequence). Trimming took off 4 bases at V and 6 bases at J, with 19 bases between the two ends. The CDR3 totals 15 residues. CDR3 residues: CAWTLAGVGGQPQHF. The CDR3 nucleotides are TGTGCCTGGACTCTAGCCGGGGTAGGGGGTCAGCCCCAGCATTTT.

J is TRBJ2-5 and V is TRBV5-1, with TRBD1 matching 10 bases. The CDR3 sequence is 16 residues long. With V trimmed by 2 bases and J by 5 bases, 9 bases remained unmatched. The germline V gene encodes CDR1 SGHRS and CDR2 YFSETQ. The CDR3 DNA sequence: TGCGCCAGCAGCTTAGGGACAGGGGTGATTTGGGAGACCCAGTACTTC. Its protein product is CASSLGTGVIWETQYF.

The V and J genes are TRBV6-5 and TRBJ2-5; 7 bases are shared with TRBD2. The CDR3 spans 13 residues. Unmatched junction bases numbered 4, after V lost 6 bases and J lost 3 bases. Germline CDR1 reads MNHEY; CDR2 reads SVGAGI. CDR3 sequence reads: CASSRLAKETQYF. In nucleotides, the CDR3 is TGTGCCAGCAGCCGACTAGCCAAAGAGACCCAGTACTTC.

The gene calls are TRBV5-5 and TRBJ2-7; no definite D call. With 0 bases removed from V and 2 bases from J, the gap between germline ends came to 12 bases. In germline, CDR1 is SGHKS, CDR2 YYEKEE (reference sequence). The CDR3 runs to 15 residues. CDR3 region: CASSLASTATYEQYF. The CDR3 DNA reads TGTGCCAGCAGCTTGGCTTCCACAGCTACCTACGAGCAGTACTTC.

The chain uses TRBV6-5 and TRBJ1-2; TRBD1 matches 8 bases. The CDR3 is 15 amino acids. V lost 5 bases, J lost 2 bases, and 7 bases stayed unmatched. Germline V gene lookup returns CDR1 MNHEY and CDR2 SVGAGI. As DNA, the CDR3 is TGTGCCAGCAGTCCCCGGGACAGGAGAAACTATGGCTACACCTTC. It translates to CASSPRDRRNYGYTF.

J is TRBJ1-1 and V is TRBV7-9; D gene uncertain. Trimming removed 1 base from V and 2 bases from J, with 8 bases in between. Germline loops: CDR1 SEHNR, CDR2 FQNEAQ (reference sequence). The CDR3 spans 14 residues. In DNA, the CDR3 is TGTGCCAGCAGCTTAGGCGAGCTAAACACTGAAGCTTTCTTT. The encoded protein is CASSLGELNTEAFF.

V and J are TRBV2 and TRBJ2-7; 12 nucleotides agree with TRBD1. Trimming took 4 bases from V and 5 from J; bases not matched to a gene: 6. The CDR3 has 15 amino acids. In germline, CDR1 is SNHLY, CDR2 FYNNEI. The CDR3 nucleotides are TGTGCCAGCAGTGGGCCGGGACAGGGGGCCAACGAGCAGTACTTC. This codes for CASSGPGQGANEQYF.

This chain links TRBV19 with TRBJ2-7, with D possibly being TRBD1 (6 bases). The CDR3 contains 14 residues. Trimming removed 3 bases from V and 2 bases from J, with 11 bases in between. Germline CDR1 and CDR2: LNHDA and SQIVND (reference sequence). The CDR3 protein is CASSMRTEPYEQYF. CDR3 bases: TGTGCCAGTAGTATGCGGACAGAACCCTACGAGCAGTACTTC.

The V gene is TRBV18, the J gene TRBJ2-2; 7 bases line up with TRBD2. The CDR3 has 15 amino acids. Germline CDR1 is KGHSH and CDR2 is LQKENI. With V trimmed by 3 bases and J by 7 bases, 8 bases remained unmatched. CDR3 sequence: CASSPPGLGSGELFF. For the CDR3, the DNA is TGTGCCAGCTCACCGCCCGGACTAGGAAGCGGGGAGCTGTTTTTT.

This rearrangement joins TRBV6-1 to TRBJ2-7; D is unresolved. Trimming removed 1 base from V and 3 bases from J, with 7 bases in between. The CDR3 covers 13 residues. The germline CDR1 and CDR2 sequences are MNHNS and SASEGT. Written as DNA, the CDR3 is TGTGCCAGCAGTGAAGATAGAGGCTACGAGCAGTACTTC. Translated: CASSEDRGYEQYF.

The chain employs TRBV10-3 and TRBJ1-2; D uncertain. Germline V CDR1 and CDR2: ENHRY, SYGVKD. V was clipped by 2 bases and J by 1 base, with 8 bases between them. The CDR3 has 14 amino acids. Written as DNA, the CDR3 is TGTGCCATCAGTGAGCCGAGGAGTAACTATGGCTACACCTTC. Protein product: CAISEPRSNYGYTF.

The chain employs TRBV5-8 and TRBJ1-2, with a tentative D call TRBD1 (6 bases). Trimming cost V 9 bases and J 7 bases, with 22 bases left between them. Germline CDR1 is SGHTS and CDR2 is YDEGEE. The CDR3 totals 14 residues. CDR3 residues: CATQDGAGVPGYTF. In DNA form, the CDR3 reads TGTGCCACCCAGGACGGGGCAGGGGTTCCTGGCTACACCTTC.

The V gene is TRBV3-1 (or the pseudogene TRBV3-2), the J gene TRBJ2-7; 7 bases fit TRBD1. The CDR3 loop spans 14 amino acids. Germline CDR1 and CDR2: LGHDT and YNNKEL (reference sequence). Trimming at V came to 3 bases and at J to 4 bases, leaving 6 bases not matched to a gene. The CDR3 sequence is CASSQVPGGYEQYF. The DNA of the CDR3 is TGTGCCAGCAGCCAGGTCCCAGGGGGATACGAGCAGTACTTC.

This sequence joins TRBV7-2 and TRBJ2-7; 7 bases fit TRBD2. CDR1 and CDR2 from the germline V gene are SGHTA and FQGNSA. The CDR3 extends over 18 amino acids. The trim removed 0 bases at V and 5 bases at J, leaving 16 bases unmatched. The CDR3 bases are TGTGCCAGCAGCTTAGCCCGGGGGTTAGCGGGCCGTTCCGACGAGCAGTACTTC. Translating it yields CASSLARGLAGRSDEQYF.

CDR3 nucleotides: TGTGCCAGCAGCTTGGGACAGGGTCGTTTTTACGGCGAGCAGTACTTC. Protein sequence: CASSLGQGRFYGEQYF. The gene calls are TRBV5-8 and TRBJ2-7; 7 bases map to TRBD1. CDR1 is SGHTS, CDR2 YDEGEE, per germline. The CDR3 loop spans 16 amino acids. J gave up 6 bases and V 0 bases, and 12 bases lay outside the gene matches.

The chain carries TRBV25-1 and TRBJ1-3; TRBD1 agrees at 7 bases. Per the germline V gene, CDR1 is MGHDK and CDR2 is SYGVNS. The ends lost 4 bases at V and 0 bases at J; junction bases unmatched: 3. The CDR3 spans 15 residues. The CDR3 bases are TGTGCCAGCAGTGTGACAGGGTCCTCTGGAAACACCATATATTTT. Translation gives CASSVTGSSGNTIYF.